The clone carrying this T cell receptor beta chain was counted at least ten times. This CDR3 contains 13 residues. The germline V and J ends were trimmed by 10 bases and 0 bases, with 10 bases remaining between them. CDR1 is SNHLY, CDR2 FYNNEI, per germline. The source of the sample is a study of Graves' ophthalmopathy and Graves' hyperthyroidism. As for the study in general: Peripheral blood was obtained at first diagnosis, ahead of any treatment.

Scientists amplified the TCR beta CDR3 regions from RNA transcripts. The library came from an HTBI-primed first-round RT-PCR and a second-round multiplex PCR. TCRdb used MiXCR to reprocess the multiplex PCR reads, holding one entry per CDR3 protein. The sample has about half a million distinct CDR3 sequences; approximately 14% are singletons. Sequencing was carried out using blood. This clonotype originated in a woman aged 30 to 39 with Graves' ophthalmopathy. The V gene is TRBV2, the J gene TRBJ2-4; D is uncertain. This CDR3 reads CANEALAKNIQYF. CDR3 bases: TGTGCCAACGAGGCGCTAGCCAAAAACATTCAGTACTTC.